Below are 10 T cell receptor beta chains sequenced from a single sample in a study of T cell clonality in common variable immunodeficiency. Some clones are missing from TCRdb's copy, which holds only in-frame ones; the method was immunoSEQ multiplex PCR. The sample shows around 34,000 clones, no singletons; the ten largest hold 0.95%. What was sequenced was peripheral blood mononuclear cells. These receptors were taken from a person aged 18 to 69 in good health.

By sample share, this clone is medium-sized (0.01 to 0.1%). The CDR3 end is not reached by the read, which stops 3 residues before it; the germline J gene fills it in. The chain uses TRBV15 and TRBJ1-1; possibly TRBD1 for D (6 bases). The germline CDR1 and CDR2 sequences are LNHNV and YYDKDF (reference sequence). The V and J ends lost 5 bases and 5 bases respectively, with 15 bases between them. This CDR3 is built from 14 residues. Partial CDR3 DNA: TGTGCCACCAGCGTGACACAGGGTTTAACTGAA. The encoded protein is CATSVTQGLTE. The whole CDR3 is CATSVTQGLTEAFF.

This clone was seen many times. The CDR3 reads CASSYITAGELFF. Partial CDR3 DNA: TGTGCCAGCAGTTACATAACGGCCGGGGAG. J is TRBJ2-2 and V is TRBV6-2 or TRBV6-3; D not certain. With the read ending 3 residues before the CDR3 end, the germline J gene is used to fill in that end. Germline CDR1 is MNHEY and CDR2 is SVGEGT. Trimming shortened V by 2 bases and J by 6 bases, and 7 bases separated the two germline ends. This CDR3 contains 13 residues.

Ten or more counts support this clone. At one end the junction does not follow the germline gene, possibly because of a read error. The read is 3 residues too short to cover the CDR3 end, so that end is filled in from the germline J gene. The genes are TRBV4-2 and TRBJ1-3; no clear D gene. In germline, CDR1 is LGHNA, CDR2 YNFKEQ. The CDR3 is 17 amino acids. CDR3 sequence reads: CASSQDLRRHSGNTIYF. Incomplete CDR3 DNA: TGCGCCAGCAGCCAAGATCTCAGGAGGCACTCTGGAAACACC.

This clone was observed many times. The observed sequence ends 3 residues before the CDR3 terminus, with the missing tail filled in from the germline J gene. The chain carries TRBV20-1 and TRBJ2-7, with D hard to call. Deletions cut 2 bases from V and 5 bases from J, with 16 bases between. Germline CDR1 and CDR2: DFQATT and SNEGSKA (reference sequence). This CDR3 is built from 14 residues. The CDR3 spells CSARRVARLDEQYF. The CDR3 bases that were read are TGCAGTGCTAGAAGGGTGGCCCGTTTGGACGAG.

In this sample, this clone turned up many times. The read ends 3 residues before the CDR3 terminus; that terminus is restored from the germline J gene. V and J are TRBV7-9 and TRBJ1-2; 7 nucleotides align to TRBD1. V was clipped by 5 bases and J by 2 bases; unmatched bases: 2. The germline V gene has CDR1 SEHNR and CDR2 FQNEAQ (reference sequence). This CDR3 comprises 13 residues. Partial CDR3 DNA: TGTGCCAGCAGCCGGGACAGCAACTATGGC. Protein: CASSRDSNYG. The complete CDR3 sequence is CASSRDSNYGYTF. Using reference TRBV7-9 and TRBJ1-2 for the parts outside the CDR3, the full variable domain is DTGVSQNPRHKITKRGQNVTFRCDPISEHNRLYWYRQTLGQGPEFLTYFQNEAQLEKSRLLSDRFSAERPKGSFSTLEIQRTEQGDSAMYLCASSRDSNYGYTFGSGTRLTVV.

The sample holds many counts of this clone. Partial CDR3 DNA: TGTGCCAGCTCACAGGGGACAGGGAAGGCCTCTGGAAACACC. As protein: CASSQGTGKASGNT. The full CDR3 sequence reads CASSQGTGKASGNTIYF. The chain links TRBV18 to TRBJ1-3; TRBD1 matches at 9 bases. The CDR3 extends 3 residues past the end of the read, so its final part is completed from the germline J gene. The CDR3 is 17 amino acids. Germline V lookup: CDR1 KGHSH, CDR2 LQKENI. Germline trimming cut 4 bases from V and 0 bases from J; bases unmatched to any gene: 7.

This clone was recorded many times. The read gets to within 3 residues of the CDR3 end, and the germline J gene fills in the rest. V is TRBV20-1 and J is TRBJ2-7; possible D gene TRBD1, 6 bases. The CDR3 has 15 amino acids. Germline CDR1 and CDR2: DFQATT and SNEGSKA (reference sequence). Trimming removed 6 bases from V and 5 bases from J, with 23 bases in between. The CDR3: CSAQDEGTSRNEQYF. CDR3 bases read: TGCAGTGCACAGGATGAGGGGACAAGTCGGAACGAG.

In its sample, this clone was seen many times. The observed sequence ends 3 residues before the CDR3 terminus, with the missing tail filled in from the germline J gene. This chain links TRBV14 with TRBJ2-3, with D maybe TRBD2 (6 bases). The CDR3 sequence is 16 residues long. V shed 4 bases and J shed 1 base, with 15 bases lying between them. Germline-derived CDR1 and CDR2 are SGHDN and FVKESK. The CDR3 here is CASSPPELAGTDTQYF. CDR3 bases read: TGTGCCAGCAGCCCTCCGGAACTAGCCGGCACAGATACG.

This clone was picked up a small number of times. The observed sequence ends 3 residues before the CDR3 terminus, with the missing tail filled in from the germline J gene. The rearrangement uses TRBV19 and TRBJ2-4; 9 bases fit TRBD1. The CDR3 is 17 residues long. Germline V gene lookup returns CDR1 LNHDA and CDR2 SQIVND (reference sequence). Partial CDR3 DNA: TGTGCCAGTAGTCCGCCCGGGACAGGGACCTCTAACTATGGT. Translating it yields CASSPPGTGTSNYG. In full, the CDR3 is CASSPPGTGTSNYGQYF.

Turning to this clone: The read stops 3 residues short of the end of the CDR3; the missing end is completed from the germline J gene. The chain uses TRBV10-2 and TRBJ2-1, with 10 bases identical to TRBD2. Unmatched junction bases numbered 6, after V lost 4 bases and J lost 0 bases. This CDR3 has 17 amino acids. Looked up from germline, CDR1 is WSHSY and CDR2 is SAAADI. The sequenced CDR3 bases are TGCGCCAGCAGTGTGGCTAGCGGGGGATCCTCCTACAATGAG. Its protein is CASSVASGGSSYNE. The full CDR3 is CASSVASGGSSYNEQFF.